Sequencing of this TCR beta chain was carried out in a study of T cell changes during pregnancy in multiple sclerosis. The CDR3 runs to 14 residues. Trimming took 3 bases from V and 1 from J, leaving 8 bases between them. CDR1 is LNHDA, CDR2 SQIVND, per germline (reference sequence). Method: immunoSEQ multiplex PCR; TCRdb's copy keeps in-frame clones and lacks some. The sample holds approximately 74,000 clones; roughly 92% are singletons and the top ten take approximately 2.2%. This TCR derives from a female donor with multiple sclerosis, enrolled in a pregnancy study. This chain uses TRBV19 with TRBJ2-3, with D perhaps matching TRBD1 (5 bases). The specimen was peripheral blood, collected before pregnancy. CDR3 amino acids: CASSILGGTDTQYF. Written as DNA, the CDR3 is TGTGCCAGTAGTATTTTAGGGGGCACAGATACGCAGTATTTT.